This T cell receptor (beta chain) was recorded in a study of T cell responses to AZD1222 COVID-19 vaccine. Study-wide results and caveats: Among those given AZD1222, only 6 or 7 were seropositive at baseline. Most donors were white British and more were female, and clonal diversity was possibly underestimated. Spike-specific TCR breadth rose after two AZD1222 doses, and depth rose as well. CD4 TCRs associated with vaccination spanned spike, dominating at 160-218 and 743-854.

This CDR3 region has 18 residues. In germline, CDR1 is LGHDT, CDR2 YNNKEL (reference sequence). J gave up 3 bases and V 1 base, and 14 bases lay outside the gene matches. Of note for this clone: The target antigen is unknown.

Some clones are missing from TCRdb's copy, which holds only in-frame ones; the method was immunoSEQ multiplex PCR. The data hold 70,000 to 90,000 clones, with roughly 84% observed a single time. The TCR originated in an adult who received the AZD1222 COVID-19 vaccine. This chain joins TRBV3-1 (or the pseudogene TRBV3-2) and TRBJ1-1, with 7 bases identical to TRBD1. The sequencing here drew on peripheral blood, taken 28 days after the second AZD1222 dose. CDR3 protein: CASSQVLPTGCEDTEAFF. Here the CDR3 DNA reads TGTGCCAGCAGCCAAGTTCTTCCGACAGGGTGTGAGGACACTGAAGCTTTCTTT.